The present T cell receptor (beta chain) was sequenced within a study of blood T cells in healthy people across ages. Broader study findings: Naive T cell percentage showed a strong correlation with the diversity of TCR beta. A greater number of naive CD4+ cells and higher diversity distinguished long-lived donors from aged donors.

In regard to this clonotype: Its antigen is unidentified.

CDR3 size: 16 residues. CDR1 is PRHDT and CDR2 is FYEKMQ in the germline V gene (reference sequence). The V and J ends lost 5 bases and 1 base respectively, with 16 bases between them. Next came a second PCR, run for about 7 to 12 cycles, which used a sample-barcoded 5' primer along with a J-beta primer mix. MiXCR was run by TCRdb on the 5' RACE reads, yielding one entry per CDR3 protein. The table includes some 900,000 distinct CDR3 sequences, about 48% detected once. Samples each had at least 6 micrograms of total RNA extracted. Material: blood. The chain joins TRBV13 to TRBJ2-3, with no clear D. The source is a man aged 25 to 40 in good health. CDR3 sequence (DNA): TGTGCCAGCAGCCCGAGGATAGTAAGAGGCACAGATACGCAGTATTTT. It specifies CASSPRIVRGTDTQYF.